This T cell receptor beta chain emerged from a study of blood T cell repertoires in COVID-19. The wider study: The origin of the acute and convalescent COVID-19 samples was the United States, Italy and Spain. Sample material is recorded as cDNA or gDNA derived from T cells, B-cell-depleted T cells, or PBMCs.

Looked up from germline, CDR1 is MDHEN and CDR2 is SYDVKM. Between the trimmed V and J ends, which lost 5 bases and 11 bases, there was a span of 18 bases. The length of the CDR3 is 13 residues. Per the original methods: Counts of nucleated cells, estimated from reference gene primer amplification, were obtained. Assay used: immunoSEQ multiplex PCR; TCRdb lists only in-frame clones, some missing. D and trimming come from the DNA, and the V and J calls and clone size come from that table. The table includes roughly 120,000 clones, roughly nine tenths detected once. The rearrangement joins TRBV28 to TRBJ1-1; tentatively, D is TRBD1 (6 bases). The TCR originated in a human donor in a cohort sampled during active COVID-19. Sequencing input: peripheral blood. The CDR3 nucleotides are TGTGCCAGCAGTGGACAAGGGGGGAGGGTGGCTTTCTTT. Amino acids: CASSGQGGRVAFF. Based on the CDR3 plus reference TRBV28 and TRBJ1-1, the full variable domain is DVKVTQSSRYLVKRTGEKVFLECVQDMDHENMFWYRQDPGLGLRLIYFSYDVKMKEKGDIPEGYSVSREKKERFSLILESASTNQTSMYLCASSGQGGRVAFFGQGTRLTVV.